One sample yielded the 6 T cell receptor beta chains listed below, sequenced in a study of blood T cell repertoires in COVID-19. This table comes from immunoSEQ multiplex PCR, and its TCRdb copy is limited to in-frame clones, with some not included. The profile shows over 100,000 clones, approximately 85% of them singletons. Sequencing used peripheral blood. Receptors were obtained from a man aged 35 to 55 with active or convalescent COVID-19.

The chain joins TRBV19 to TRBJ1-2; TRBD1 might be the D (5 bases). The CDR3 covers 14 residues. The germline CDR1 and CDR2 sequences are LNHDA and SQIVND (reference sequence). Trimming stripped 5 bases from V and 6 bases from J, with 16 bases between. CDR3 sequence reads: CASSFERGANGYTF. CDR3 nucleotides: TGTGCCAGTAGTTTTGAAAGGGGTGCCAATGGCTACACCTTC.

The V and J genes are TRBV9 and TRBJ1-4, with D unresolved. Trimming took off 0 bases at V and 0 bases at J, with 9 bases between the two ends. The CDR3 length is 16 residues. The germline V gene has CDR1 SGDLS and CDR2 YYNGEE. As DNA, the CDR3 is TGTGCCAGCAGCGTAGAGGATGGAGCAACTAATGAAAAACTGTTTTTT. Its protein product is CASSVEDGATNEKLFF.

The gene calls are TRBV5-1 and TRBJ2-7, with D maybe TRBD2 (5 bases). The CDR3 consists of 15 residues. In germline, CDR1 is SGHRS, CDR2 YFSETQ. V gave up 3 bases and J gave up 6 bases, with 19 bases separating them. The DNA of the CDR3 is TGCGCCAGCAGCTCTCAGGATCCGGCTACTAGCGAGCAGTACTTC. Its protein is CASSSQDPATSEQYF.

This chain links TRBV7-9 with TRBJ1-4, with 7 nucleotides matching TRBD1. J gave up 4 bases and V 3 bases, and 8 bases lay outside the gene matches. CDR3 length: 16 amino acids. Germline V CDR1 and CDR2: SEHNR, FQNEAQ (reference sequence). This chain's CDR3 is CASSFNAGTDNEKLFF. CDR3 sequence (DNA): TGTGCCAGCAGCTTCAACGCCGGGACAGATAATGAAAAACTGTTTTTT.

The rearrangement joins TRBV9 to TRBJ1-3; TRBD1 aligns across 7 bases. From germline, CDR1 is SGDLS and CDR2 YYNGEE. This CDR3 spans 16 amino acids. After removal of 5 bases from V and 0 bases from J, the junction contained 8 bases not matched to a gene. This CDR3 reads CASRDRTDLSGNTIYF. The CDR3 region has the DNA TGTGCCAGCAGGGACAGGACGGACCTCTCTGGAAACACCATATATTTT.

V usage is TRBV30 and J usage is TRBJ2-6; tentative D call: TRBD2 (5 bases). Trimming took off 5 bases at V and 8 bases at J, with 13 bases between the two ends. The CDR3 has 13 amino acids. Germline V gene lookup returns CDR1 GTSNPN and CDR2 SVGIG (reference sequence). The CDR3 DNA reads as TGTGCCTGGGACCAAGGAGGACCCAACGTCCTGACTTTC. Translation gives CAWDQGGPNVLTF.